Detailed here is one TCR beta chain. These data originate in a study of CD8 T cells in Susac syndrome. Study information: There were Susac syndrome patients who were therapy-naive at blood draw, others on corticosteroids, and others on intravenous immunoglobulin alone.

CD8+ and CD4+ T cells circulating in blood were sequenced for TCR beta. The CDR3 is made up of 14 amino acids. The ends were cut back, 10 bases at V and 4 bases at J, with 19 bases in the middle. Per germline, CDR1 MNHEY and CDR2 SMNVEV (reference sequence). The RNA, about 0.5 to 1 ug, was put through reverse transcription using random hexamers. Coverage of TCR beta CDR3 amplification by immunoSEQ multiplex PCR extended to 54 Vbeta and 13 Jbeta. A single record per CDR3 protein comes from TCRdb applying MiXCR to the immunoSEQ multiplex PCR reads. The sample consists of around 110,000 distinct CDR3 sequences, approximately 95% of them appearing once.

The chain is built from TRBV27 and TRBJ2-5, with a possible D match to TRBD1 (7 bases). The receptor comes from a human donor with Susac syndrome. The sample comprised CD8+ T cells from PBMCs. In DNA, the CDR3 is TGTGCCACTCGCGACAGGGAGGTGCGAGAGACCCAGTACTTC. Residues: CATRDREVRETQYF.